A selection of T cell receptor beta chains follows, all from one sample in a study of blood T cells in healthy people across ages. TCRdb re-called the 5' RACE reads through MiXCR, storing one row per CDR3 protein. The table has about a million distinct CDR3 sequences, just over 50% seen once. Sequencing was done on a sample of blood. Source of these receptors: a woman aged 55-75 years in good health. Each CDR3 is given with its conserved first and last residue. The D gene is left open where the match is weak. Size tells how often a clone was seen (once, few, many) or the class of an expanded clone, and some rows leave it out.

clone size	V gene	D gene	J gene	CDR3 DNA	CDR3 protein
few	TRBV20-1	TRBD2	TRBJ2-1	TGCAGTGCTAGAGGCGGAGTAGCGGGAGATAATGAGCAGTTCTTC	CSARGGVAGDNEQFF
once	TRBV20-1	NA	TRBJ2-5	TGCAGTGCTAGTTCTAGAATCCTCCGGAAGACCCAGTACTTC	CSASSRILRKTQYF
few	TRBV20-1	TRBD2	TRBJ2-7	TGCAGTGCTCCCCGGGGGGGCGAGCAGTACTTC	CSAPRGGEQYF
NA	TRBV4-2	NA	TRBJ2-4	TGTGCCAGCAGCCAAGATCCCGCCAGTAACATTCAGTACTTC	CASSQDPASNIQYF
few	TRBV20-1	NA	TRBJ2-7	TGCAGTGCTAGCCTGACGGCGGCGGGTTACGAGCAGTACTTC	CSASLTAAGYEQYF
few	TRBV6-2/TRBV6-3	NA	TRBJ2-7	TGTGCCAGCGTTCCGGGATCCAAAGTCCACGAGCAGTACTTC	CASVPGSKVHEQYF
many	TRBV29-1	NA	TRBJ2-1	TGCAGCGTTGATAGTTGGGGGGATGAGCAGTTCTTC	CSVDSWGDEQFF
NA	TRBV20-1	TRBD1	TRBJ2-1	TGCAGTGCTAGAGATGCGGACAGGGGATTTCGTGAGCAGTTCTTC	CSARDADRGFREQFF
NA	TRBV5-1	NA	TRBJ2-1	TGCGCCAGCAGCTTGCCGCCGGGACAAGGGAGGTACAATGAGCAGTTCTTC	CASSLPPGQGRYNEQFF
NA	TRBV7-9	NA	TRBJ2-7	TGTGCCAGCAGCGGGCAGTACGAGCAGTACTTC	CASSGQYEQYF
NA	TRBV29-1	TRBD1	TRBJ2-3	TGCAGCGTTGGTCGGCAGGGGGCAGATACGCAGTATTTT	CSVGRQGADTQYF
few	TRBV7-9	NA	TRBJ2-3	TGTGCCAGCAGCTTAGCGGCGAATCCTAGCACAGATACGCAGTATTTT	CASSLAANPSTDTQYF
NA	TRBV29-1	TRBD2	TRBJ2-1	TGCAGCGCTGCCCCGGGACTAGCGGGAGGCGATGAGCAGTTCTTC	CSAAPGLAGGDEQFF
NA	TRBV4-3	NA	TRBJ1-2	TGCGCCAGCAGCCAAAAGGGGTTCCATGGCTACACCTTC	CASSQKGFHGYTF
once	TRBV20-1	NA	TRBJ2-5	TGCAGTGCTAGAGATCAACGGCCCCAAGAGACCCAGTACTTC	CSARDQRPQETQYF
NA	TRBV5-1	TRBD1	TRBJ2-4	TGCGCCAGCAGACGACAGGGAGAAGCCAAAAACATTCAGTACTTC	CASRRQGEAKNIQYF
NA	TRBV27	NA	TRBJ1-1	TGTGCCAGCAGTCTTAAGCGGGGGGTGAACACTGAAGCTTTCTTT	CASSLKRGVNTEAFF
many	TRBV7-2	NA	TRBJ2-5	TGTGCCAGCAGCCCGCGTCGGGTTCGGCAAGAGACCCAGTACTTC	CASSPRRVRQETQYF
few	TRBV28	TRBD1	TRBJ1-5	TGTGCCAACCAGGACAGGGGAGTCAATCAGCCCCAGCATTTT	CANQDRGVNQPQHF
NA	TRBV10-3	NA	TRBJ2-5	TGTGCCAGCCAGGCGTCCGGGAGAGGGGAGCAGTACTTC	CASQASGRGEQYF
few	TRBV12-3/TRBV12-4	TRBD1	TRBJ1-4	TGTGCCAGCACTTACCAGGGGGCCGAGTATGAAAAACTGTTTTTT	CASTYQGAEYEKLFF
few	TRBV4-1	NA	TRBJ1-5	TGCGCCAGCAGCCAAGATCCCCGCGGGGCGGGTCAGCCCCAGCATTTT	CASSQDPRGAGQPQHF
few	TRBV15	NA	TRBJ2-3	TGTGCCACCAGTGGCGGGCCCAGCACAGATACGCAGTATTTT	CATSGGPSTDTQYF
NA	TRBV12-3/TRBV12-4	TRBD2	TRBJ2-2	TGTGCCAGCAAGAAGCGGGGATCCACCGGGGAGCTGTTTTTT	CASKKRGSTGELFF
NA	TRBV11-2	NA	TRBJ2-7	TGTGCCAGCAGCTCTTCAATATCCTACGAGCAGTACTTC	CASSSSISYEQYF
NA	TRBV5-1	TRBD2	TRBJ2-1	TGCGCCACCTCCGGGACTAGCTCCTACAATGAGCAGTTCTTC	CATSGTSSYNEQFF
NA	TRBV3-1	NA	TRBJ2-1	TGTGCCAGCAGCCAATATGGGCGAGCGGGTTACAATGAGCAGTTCTTC	CASSQYGRAGYNEQFF
NA	TRBV12-3/TRBV12-4	TRBD2	TRBJ2-7	TGTGCCAGCAGTTTACTCGCGGGAGGGGTTTACGAGCAGTACTTC	CASSLLAGGVYEQYF
NA	TRBV2	NA	TRBJ1-2	TGTGCCAGCAGTGAAGCTACAGGGCGCTATGGCTACACCTTC	CASSEATGRYGYTF
many	TRBV29-1	NA	TRBJ2-4	TGCAGCGTTGCAGTCGGTCCCTCACTAGCCAAAAACATTCAGTACTTC	CSVAVGPSLAKNIQYF
few	TRBV4-3	TRBD2	TRBJ2-7	TGCGCCAGCAGCCAGGGACTAGCGGCGACCTACGAGCAGTACTTC	CASSQGLAATYEQYF
NA	TRBV28	TRBD1	TRBJ1-2	TGTGCCAGCAGTTTTAACAGGGGTATCTATGGCTACACCTTC	CASSFNRGIYGYTF
NA	TRBV7-2	NA	TRBJ1-5	TGTGCCAGCAGCCCGAGAAGCGGGTATAGCAATCAGCCCCAGCATTTT	CASSPRSGYSNQPQHF
few	TRBV10-2	NA	TRBJ2-5	TGCGCCAGCAGTGAGGCTGGCCTGGTTGGGACCCAGTACTTC	CASSEAGLVGTQYF
NA	TRBV7-8	TRBD2	TRBJ2-1	TGTGCCAGCAGCCGCGGTGGTAGCGGGGTTGAGCAGTTCTTC	CASSRGGSGVEQFF